This T cell receptor (beta chain) is from a study of cytomegalovirus exposure and HLA in healthy donors listed by TCRdb under 2017. A note on the overall study: According to an earlier analysis of 587 of the donors, some 170 million T cells yielded 90 million to 140 million unique TCR beta sequences and 276 Gb of sequence data. Among 300 to 500 genotyped donors of the cohort, an average of approximately 240,000 unique TCR beta nucleotide sequences was sequenced per donor, of which 15% to 20% were non-productive. The T cell repertoires of several hundred subjects were profiled by immunosequencing and related to cytomegalovirus serostatus. Of the roughly 410 genotyped donors, roughly 80% were placed in the genetic ancestry cluster associated with self-reported Caucasian donors. A later analysis re-analyzed previously published TCR beta repertoires from several hundred donors and added high-resolution HLA genotyping to study TCR occurrence patterns. All discovery cohort repertoires had been generated on a single sequencing platform. An earlier analysis of nearly 600 of the donors applied high-throughput TCR beta sequencing to assess whether each TCR beta V gene segment acted as functional or pseudogenic. Both class I and class II loci were covered by HLA typing, at four-digit resolution. Alongside the repertoire data, information on donor age, sex, ethnicity and CMV serostatus was compiled. An early release covering roughly 600 HLA-typed donors comprised about 310 gigabases of sequencing data and tens of millions of unique TCR sequences. Genome-wide SNP genotypes for about 55% of the 666 donors were used in a later genetic analysis, which treated that subset as a discovery cohort. The study aimed to test whether cataloging public T cell receptors could reveal signatures of past pathogen exposure. A separate validation cohort of approximately 120 different subjects was used in addition to the 666-subject first cohort. To predict cytomegalovirus infection status, the study brought together high-throughput TCR immunosequencing, statistical association of individual TCRs with disease status, and machine learning. The number of donors typed differed by locus, with roughly 620-640 for A, B, C, DRB1 and DQB1, around 500 for DQA1, approximately 570 for DPA1, and 450 to 480 for DPB1. In the later analysis, no new phenotypic data were used to find candidate immune exposures; instead, reliance was placed on TCR beta sequences and their occurrence across donors. Five DR-DQ haplotypes were treated as single units for association and clustering because of strong linkage in the cohort.

A remark on this clone: Which antigen it targets is not known.

Library prep was done by the immunoSEQ multiplex PCR assay. A mixture of 60 forward primers for TCR Vbeta segments and 13 reverse primers for TCR Jbeta segments was used in the multiplex PCR. The CDR3 region of rearranged TCR beta genes was amplified from genomic DNA by a multiplex PCR assay. On the Illumina HiSeq System, the amplified TCR beta libraries were sequenced as 87-base-pair reads. Processing in the source paper ran as follows. A later analysis tallied around 82 million unique TCR beta chains across the 610 or so repertoires, and approximately 12 million of those chains were shared by two or more donors. Raw reads were error-corrected and collapsed into unique sequences by a nearest-neighbor algorithm in which closely related sequences were merged to remove PCR and sequencing errors. Alignment of CDR3 sequences to IMGT reference sequences was used to assign V, D and J gene segments. For a sequence to be retained, at least a six-nucleotide match to both a V gene segment and a J gene segment was required. A rearrangement was called productive if the CDR3 had no stop codons and remained in frame with V and J, and every other rearrangement was called non-productive. Following IMGT convention, CDR3 was defined as the stretch from the second conserved V-encoded cysteine to the conserved J-encoded phenylalanine. In an earlier analysis of approximately 590 of the donors, sequences lacking an unambiguous match to a single V gene segment were excluded. An earlier analysis of almost 600 of the donors classified V segments as functional when productive rearrangements were above 56.7% and as segregating when the standard deviation between donors was above 5%. To diagnose cytomegalovirus status from the catalog of TCR beta chain sequences, a statistical classification framework was built. In a later analysis, TCR nucleotide sequences were compared against IMGT/GENE-DB human TR gene sequences so that V and J genes could be assigned. In a later analysis, CDR3 sequences and most-parsimonious VDJ recombination scenarios were assigned using the TCRdist pipeline. In a later analysis, each TCR beta chain was defined by its CDR3 amino acid sequence together with its V-gene family, and reads lacking a unique V-gene family were excluded. To address suspected cross-contamination and a sequencing artifact, a later analysis removed 450 to 700 highly shared, low-generation-probability nucleotide sequences. For each public chain, a later analysis derived a clonal expansion index from normalized ranks of inferred template counts within each repertoire. In a later analysis, generation probabilities were computed using a VDJ recombination model fitted to out-of-frame rearrangements, and the results were checked against IGoR. In a later analysis, TCR-TCR, TCR-HLA and TCR-CMV co-occurrence was scored with hypergeometric tests, and a repertoire-size bias correction was applied to TCR pairs. In a later analysis, false discovery rates were estimated by permuting HLA or CMV assignments 20 times. In a later analysis, co-occurring TCRs were grouped using DBSCAN, with TCRdist sequence similarity added in when clustering inside HLA-allele-positive subsets. Repertoires with fewer than 30,000 or more than 120,000 public chains were left out of co-occurrence clustering, as were about 5 repertoires with anomalous nucleotide sharing. Held by TCRdb, this immuneACCESS table contains in-frame sequences only and omits some clones. Under half of the omission traces to an unresolved V gene where checked; the cause of the rest is unknown. D and trimming come from the DNA, and the V and J calls and clone size come from that table. This sample's records show about 130,000 clones. Approximately 1.7% of the sample goes to the ten largest clones.

Overall study results and their limits: Three of the identified cytomegalovirus-associated TCR beta chains were confirmed in vitro to be specific for cytomegalovirus antigens. A later analysis found that most CMV-associated TCR beta chains appeared HLA-restricted, with HLA associations seemingly driven largely by CMV exposure. A further reported finding was that TCR beta sequences accurately predicted the HLA-A and HLA-B alleles for most subjects in the first cohort. In a later genetic analysis, a missense DCLRE1C variant was associated with V-gene and J-gene trimming of TCR beta chains, and the association was replicated in an independent cohort. The earlier analysis of 587 of the donors excluded approximately 15 rarely observed V segments, including chromosome 9 orphons, because counts were too low. Compared with equally common non-associated chains, HLA-associated TCR beta chains in a later analysis were more clonally expanded and had lower generation probabilities. In an earlier analysis of about 540 of the donors, most TCR beta V segments were observed in productive rearrangements about 87% or about 30% of the time, broadly matching IMGT annotations. According to a later genetic analysis, donors in an Asian-associated ancestry cluster had fewer N-insertions in productive TCRs than the roughly 700-donor mean. At a false discovery rate of 0.05, a later analysis linked some 18,000 TCR beta sequences to specific HLA alleles. In a later analysis, TCR association rates were found to vary across HLA loci, with the most associated TCRs seen for DRB1 alleles and the fewest for HLA-C alleles. The cohort was sequenced for TCR beta chains only, and without alpha or paired-chain data the features that could be detected were limited. Correlated functional status among segregating V segments might reflect linkage disequilibrium, but an unknown experimental factor could not be ruled out. A group of highly shared sequence variants was considered likely to be a technical artifact of the sequencing pipeline. Most TCR sequences were seen in very few donors, while some public TCRs were found in many individuals. The authors suggested that the approach could potentially be extended to other disease states and immunological phenotypes. Sequencing depth was assumed to be roughly uniform across donors in the presence/absence analyses, though that assumption may not hold. The classifier was reported to diagnose cytomegalovirus status with high specificity and sensitivity in both the original and validation cohorts. When HLA alleles, especially DR and DQ, strongly co-occurred, TCR associations were difficult to assign to individual alleles. In the study, some 160 TCR beta chains were listed as associated with cytomegalovirus. Because HLA typing was missing for some donors at each locus, association tests included only the typed subset. Some IMGT-functional V segments, including TRBV6-2 and TRBV6-3, could not be told apart with the 87-base-pair reads, so those segments were excluded. For the cohort, immune exposure information was limited to CMV serostatus. In a later analysis, several top co-occurrence clusters were reported to appear linked to parvovirus B19, influenza, CMV and Epstein-Barr virus.

The CDR3 goes from the cysteine to the phenylalanine over 15 residues. Just CDR3 DNA is preserved here, 45 bases in frame from base 1. CDR1 is given as SGHRS and CDR2 as YFSETQ, both from the germline V gene. Relative to germline, V is missing 1 base and J is missing 6 bases, with 9 bases of the junction outside any gene match. The cohort comprised fewer than 700 healthy bone marrow donors. All cohort members were sampled while nominally healthy, although unrecorded immune exposures were likely present. The donor was CMV seronegative and was included in the group of hundreds of seronegative cohort members. Every donor gave a peripheral blood sample, and the peripheral blood mononuclear cells from that sample were used for TCR beta sequencing. The Qiagen DNeasy Blood Extraction Kit was used to extract genomic DNA from the blood cell samples.

The sample comprised PBMCs. Recombination joined TRBV5-1 with TRBJ1-2, with TRBD1 identical over 7 junction bases. This receptor was obtained from a man younger than 35 in good health and CMV-seronegative. The sequenced DNA is TGCGCCAGCAGCTTGAGGGCACAGGGGTTCGATGGCTACACCTTC. This yields the protein CASSLRAQGFDGYTF.